This is a list of T cell receptor beta chains from one sample in a study of T cell changes during pregnancy in multiple sclerosis. Profiled with immunoSEQ multiplex PCR; TCRdb holds only in-frame clones, not every one. The sample lists around 36,000 clones; over 75% were seen once. The sequencing used CD8+ T cells from peripheral blood mononuclear cells, collected before pregnancy. These receptors originate from a female donor with multiple sclerosis, enrolled in a pregnancy study. Both conserved end residues are part of each CDR3. Fields, in order: J gene, V gene, clone size, D gene, CDR3 DNA, CDR3 protein. The D gene is left open where the match is weak. Rows may omit the clone size; those that give it use once, few, many or a size class.

j_gene: TRBJ2-5
v_gene: TRBV9
abundance: NA
d_gene: TRBD2
CDR3nt: TGTGCCAGCAGCGGGACTAGCGGGGATCCCACCCAGTACTTC
CDR3aa: CASSGTSGDPTQYF

j_gene: TRBJ1-1
v_gene: TRBV30
abundance: NA
d_gene: NA
CDR3nt: TGTGCCTGCCCCTCCCTGAACACTGAAGCTTTCTTT
CDR3aa: CACPSLNTEAFF

j_gene: TRBJ2-3
v_gene: TRBV4-1
abundance: NA
d_gene: NA
CDR3nt: TGCGCCAGCAGCCAAGGTACTGAGGGAGGACCTCTCGCAGATACGCAGTATTTT
CDR3aa: CASSQGTEGGPLADTQYF

j_gene: TRBJ1-1
v_gene: TRBV30
abundance: NA
d_gene: TRBD1
CDR3nt: TGTGCCTGGAGCGCGACTGTCCCGAGCCGTGAATGGACAGGGCCGGGGAACACTGAAGCTTTCTTT
CDR3aa: CAWSATVPSREWTGPGNTEAFF

j_gene: TRBJ2-2
v_gene: TRBV7-3
abundance: NA
d_gene: NA
CDR3nt: TGTGCCAGCAGCCAGCGGACCGGGGAGCTGTTTTTT
CDR3aa: CASSQRTGELFF

j_gene: TRBJ1-5
v_gene: TRBV9
abundance: NA
d_gene: TRBD1
CDR3nt: TGTGCCAGCAGCGCGACAGGGGACCCCTATCAGCCCCAGCATTTT
CDR3aa: CASSATGDPYQPQHF

j_gene: TRBJ2-2
v_gene: TRBV7-9
abundance: NA
d_gene: NA
CDR3nt: TGTGCCAGCAGCCCCTTAAATCTCAACACCGGGGAGCTGTTTTTT
CDR3aa: CASSPLNLNTGELFF

j_gene: TRBJ2-1
v_gene: TRBV29-1
abundance: NA
d_gene: TRBD1
CDR3nt: TGCAGCGTTGTAGGCGGGACAGGGGGCAATGAGCAGTTCTTC
CDR3aa: CSVVGGTGGNEQFF

j_gene: TRBJ2-4
v_gene: TRBV5-1
abundance: once
d_gene: NA
CDR3nt: TGCGCCAGCAGCTTGGACAGGGAACTAGCCAAAAACATTCAGTACTTC
CDR3aa: CASSLDRELAKNIQYF

j_gene: TRBJ2-1
v_gene: TRBV7-3
abundance: NA
d_gene: NA
CDR3nt: TGTGCCAGCAGCTTAAACCCCTCCGGGTTCGATGAGCAGTTCTTC
CDR3aa: CASSLNPSGFDEQFF

j_gene: TRBJ2-7
v_gene: TRBV6-5
abundance: NA
d_gene: NA
CDR3nt: TGTGCCAGCAGTTACTCGAGTGGTGACAGGTTCTACGAGCAGTACTTC
CDR3aa: CASSYSSGDRFYEQYF

j_gene: TRBJ2-7
v_gene: TRBV28
abundance: NA
d_gene: TRBD1
CDR3nt: TGTGCCAGCAGACTGGACAGGGAACGTTATCTGGGATACGAGCAGTACTTC
CDR3aa: CASRLDRERYLGYEQYF

j_gene: TRBJ2-1
v_gene: TRBV28
abundance: NA
d_gene: TRBD1
CDR3nt: TGTGCCAGCAGTTTGCATGCCGGGACAGCGACGGTGGGCTCTCCGGACAATGAGCAGTTCTTC
CDR3aa: CASSLHAGTATVGSPDNEQFF

j_gene: TRBJ2-6
v_gene: TRBV28
abundance: NA
d_gene: TRBD1
CDR3nt: TGTGCCAGCAGCCAACAGGGGACTGGGGCCAACGTCCTGACTTTC
CDR3aa: CASSQQGTGANVLTF

j_gene: TRBJ1-4
v_gene: TRBV19
abundance: NA
d_gene: TRBD1
CDR3nt: TGTGCCAGTAGTATAGTAAAGACAGGGTTCGCTCAAAAACTGTTTTTT
CDR3aa: CASSIVKTGFAQKLFF

j_gene: TRBJ1-1
v_gene: TRBV10-3
abundance: NA
d_gene: TRBD1
CDR3nt: TGTGCCATCAGGACAGGGACTGAAGCTTTCTTT
CDR3aa: CAIRTGTEAFF

j_gene: TRBJ2-2
v_gene: TRBV5-4
abundance: NA
d_gene: TRBD2
CDR3nt: TGTGCCAGCAGCTCAATTACTAGCGCGAACACCGGGGAGCTGTTTTTT
CDR3aa: CASSSITSANTGELFF

j_gene: TRBJ2-1
v_gene: TRBV11-3
abundance: NA
d_gene: NA
CDR3nt: TGTGCCAGCAGCTTAAGGGGGCGGGAGGATGAGCAGTTCTTC
CDR3aa: CASSLRGREDEQFF

j_gene: TRBJ2-7
v_gene: TRBV7-6
abundance: NA
d_gene: TRBD2
CDR3nt: TGTGCCAGCAGCGGGGGGGATTCCTACGAGCAGTACTTC
CDR3aa: CASSGGDSYEQYF

j_gene: TRBJ1-6
v_gene: TRBV6-4
abundance: once
d_gene: TRBD1
CDR3nt: TGTGCCAGCAGTGACTCCACGGCAGGGGGTTCACCCCTCCACTTT
CDR3aa: CASSDSTAGGSPLHF

j_gene: TRBJ1-5
v_gene: TRBV19
abundance: NA
d_gene: NA
CDR3nt: TGTGCCAGTAATGGGGGGGATAGCAATCAGCCCCAGCATTTT
CDR3aa: CASNGGDSNQPQHF

j_gene: TRBJ2-7
v_gene: TRBV6-6
abundance: NA
d_gene: TRBD2
CDR3nt: TGTGCCAGCAGTTACCAGGCGGGAGAGGGGTACAAGCAGTACTTC
CDR3aa: CASSYQAGEGYKQYF

j_gene: TRBJ2-4
v_gene: TRBV2
abundance: NA
d_gene: NA
CDR3nt: TGTGCCAGAGATGATGGAGCGAAAAACATTCAGTACTTC
CDR3aa: CARDDGAKNIQYF